The present T cell receptor (beta chain) was sequenced within a study of T cells in localized non-small cell lung cancer. On this clone: As yet, its antigen is unknown.

Whole-study findings and limits: Heterogeneity cannot be ruled out, as sequencing used one tumor region only. There were a median around 57 of the top 100 tumor clones appearing in adjacent lung. Elevated blood T cell density was associated with longer overall survival.

The repertoire was sequenced with immunoSEQ multiplex PCR; TCRdb's copy has only in-frame clones and lacks some. The table shows fewer than 2,000 clones, with 20% to 30% occurring only once. CDR1 and CDR2 (germline): GTSNPN, SVGIG (reference sequence). The CDR3 is 14 amino acids. V lost 0 bases and J 2 bases, leaving 7 bases between the germline ends. This receptor was identified in a woman aged 35 to 69 with stage II squamous cell lung carcinoma. The material was normal lung tissue next to the tumor, obtained before any cancer treatment. The rearrangement links TRBV30 to TRBJ1-4; D may be TRBD1 (5 bases). The CDR3 region is CAWSVRGTNEKLFF. CDR3 nucleotide sequence: TGTGCCTGGAGTGTACGGGGGACTAATGAAAAACTGTTTTTT. The full variable domain, its missing parts supplied by reference TRBV30 and TRBJ1-4, is SQTIHQWPATLVQPVGSPLSLECTVEGTSNPNLYWYRQAAGRGLQLLFYSVGIGQISSEVPQNLSASRPQDRQFILSSKKLLLSDSGFYLCAWSVRGTNEKLFFGSGTQLSVL.